This T cell receptor beta chain originates from a study of blood T cell repertoires in COVID-19. Turning to the study itself: The United States, Italy and Spain provided the acute and convalescent COVID-19 samples.

Germline V gene data show CDR1 as LNHDA and CDR2 as SQIVND (reference sequence). This CDR3 has 16 amino acids. J lost 3 bases, V lost 0 bases, and 6 bases had no gene match. Authors' processing steps: Estimated nucleated cell counts came from reference gene primer amplification. Clones were read by immunoSEQ multiplex PCR, and TCRdb kept only the in-frame ones, dropping some. Clone size and V and J calls were adopted from that table, with D and trimming inferred from the DNA. This table holds about 400,000 clones, approximately 88% found once. Living in 24 US areas, the participants were between 18 and 89 years of age.

The sequence was collected from a woman in her twenties or thirties with acute COVID-19. The V call is TRBV19, the J call TRBJ1-2; 8 bases fit TRBD1. Sequencing was performed on PBMCs or T cells enriched from blood (not recorded which). The DNA of the CDR3 is TGTGCCAGTAGTATAGATCAAGGACAGGGTGACTATGGCTACACCTTC. Protein sequence: CASSIDQGQGDYGYTF.